The rows below give T cell receptor beta chains drawn from one sample of a study of prognosis after radiotherapy for stage I lung cancer. TCRdb itself ran the multiplex PCR reads through MiXCR, one entry per CDR3 protein. The sample includes around 20,000 distinct CDR3 sequences, around 50% of them seen just once. Specimen: PBMCs, collected before or after stereotactic body radiation therapy (not recorded which). Source of these receptors: a donor over 45 with non-small cell lung cancer. Both conserved end residues are part of each CDR3. The D gene is left open where the match is weak. A clone size is listed for some rows: how often the clone was seen (once, few, many), or a class if it is expanded.

j_call clone_size v_call d_call cdr3_nt cdr3_aa
TRBJ2-7 medium-sized TRBV5-1 TRBD2 TGCGCCAGCAGCTTCAGGGGACCCGGGACTAGCGGGAGTTCTCTCGAGCAGTACTTC CASSFRGPGTSGSSLEQYF
TRBJ2-2 . TRBV5-1 . TGCGCCAGCAGCTTGAGACTAGGGGAATCCGGGGAGCTGTTTTTT CASSLRLGESGELFF
TRBJ2-5 . TRBV12-3/TRBV12-4 TRBD1 TGTGCCAGCAGTTTGGACAGGGCCCAAGAGACCCAGTACTTC CASSLDRAQETQYF
TRBJ2-7 medium-sized TRBV7-3 . TGTGCCAGCAGCTTATACGGGACTGGGGACGAGCAGTACTTC CASSLYGTGDEQYF
TRBJ2-3 . TRBV5-1 TRBD2 TGCGCCAGCAGCTCGACTAGCGGGAGGGGAGATACGCAGTATTTT CASSSTSGRGDTQYF
TRBJ2-1 . TRBV12-3/TRBV12-4 TRBD2 TGTGCCATCAGTCTCCGGAGTACACTAGCGTCAGACAATGAGCAGTTCTTC CAISLRSTLASDNEQFF
TRBJ1-1 . TRBV19 . TGTGCCAGTAGTATTGGGCGGTGGCTGAACACTGAAGCTTTCTTT CASSIGRWLNTEAFF
TRBJ2-7 . TRBV5-5 TRBD1 TGTGCCAGCATCACTTACATCGGGACAGGGGCCTACGAGCAGTACTTC CASITYIGTGAYEQYF
TRBJ1-6 . TRBV6-2/TRBV6-3 . TGTGCCAGCATAAGGGCCCCCCGGGGCTCCTATAATTCACCCCTCCACTTT CASIRAPRGSYNSPLHF
TRBJ1-5 . TRBV6-2/TRBV6-3 TRBD1 TGTGCCAGCAGTGTCCAGGGGGCGTATCAGCCCCAGCATTTT CASSVQGAYQPQHF
TRBJ2-1 . TRBV6-5 . TGTGCCAGCAGTTACGGGTCAACTGGGGTAGGGCAGTTCTTC CASSYGSTGVGQFF
TRBJ2-1 . TRBV6-2/TRBV6-3 . TGTGCCAGCAGTTACTCGATGTCTAGCGCCGTCGACGAGCAGTTCTTC CASSYSMSSAVDEQFF
TRBJ2-2 . TRBV12-3/TRBV12-4 . TGTGCCAGCAGTTTGCATGGCGGGAACACCGGGGAGCTGTTTTTT CASSLHGGNTGELFF
TRBJ2-5 . TRBV13 . TGTGCCAGCAGCTTAGCGGAAGAACAAGAGACCCAGTACTTC CASSLAEEQETQYF
TRBJ2-7 . TRBV11-3 . TGTGCCAGCAGTCAAAGTAGGTCACGCGGGGAGCAGTACTTC CASSQSRSRGEQYF
TRBJ1-2 . TRBV24-1 . TGTGCCACCAGTGACCCGGACAAGGCCTATGGCTACACCTTC CATSDPDKAYGYTF
TRBJ2-2 . TRBV4-3 . TGCGCCAGCAGCCAAGTTTTCCGCGCCGGGGAGCTGTTTTTT CASSQVFRAGELFF
TRBJ1-1 . TRBV24-1 . TGTGCCACCAGTGGTACAGGGTCGACTGAAGCTTTCTTT CATSGTGSTEAFF
TRBJ2-7 many TRBV4-1 TRBD2 TGCGCCAGCAGCCGAGATTCGGGACTAGCGGGAGAAGGGTACGAGCAGTACTTC CASSRDSGLAGEGYEQYF
TRBJ2-1 medium-sized TRBV7-9 TRBD2 TGTGCCAGCAGCCCGACTAGCGGGAGTCAGTCCTACAATGAGCAGTTCTTC CASSPTSGSQSYNEQFF
TRBJ2-7 . TRBV15 . TGTGCCACCAGTACTCCGGGCTACTCCTACGAGCATTACTTC CATSTPGYSYEHYF
TRBJ2-7 . TRBV6-1 TRBD2 TGTGCCAGCAGAAACGGGCGGGGGGCTTTCTACGAGCAGTACTTC CASRNGRGAFYEQYF
TRBJ1-2 many TRBV28 . TGTGCCAGCAGTTTATTAGGGGGGTATGGCTACACCTTC CASSLLGGYGYTF
TRBJ2-1 . TRBV20-1 . TGCAGTGCCCTGGGGGACCAGGTTTGGAGGGAGCAGTTCTTC CSALGDQVWREQFF
TRBJ2-1 few TRBV27 . TGTGCCAGCAGTCCTTTTGGGGGAGGCCACAATGAGCAGTTCTTC CASSPFGGGHNEQFF
TRBJ2-2 . TRBV5-1 TRBD1 TGCGCCAGCAGCACATCTCCGGGACAGGTCACCGGGGAGCTGTTTTTT CASSTSPGQVTGELFF
TRBJ2-7 . TRBV30 TRBD1 TGTGCCTGCCGGGACAGCTCCTACGAGCAGTACTTC CACRDSSYEQYF
TRBJ2-5 many TRBV6-1 . TGTGCCAGCAGCTTGGGGACTTCCCAAGAGACCCAGTACTTC CASSLGTSQETQYF
TRBJ2-7 . TRBV27 . TGTGCCAGCAGCCGACTGTACTCTTACGAGCAGTACTTC CASSRLYSYEQYF
TRBJ1-2 . TRBV6-5 TRBD1 TGTGCCAGCAGTTACCGGGACAGTTTTGGTTACACCTTC CASSYRDSFGYTF
TRBJ2-5 . TRBV27 TRBD2 TGTGCCAGCAAAGTAGCGGGAGGTTTCGAGACCCAGTACTTC CASKVAGGFETQYF